One sample yielded the 27 T cell receptor beta chains listed below, sequenced in a study of shared clonotypes between healthy human individuals. Sequenced by immunoSEQ multiplex PCR; TCRdb stores in-frame clones only, minus some. Among 2 million to 2.5 million clones listed, 95% were seen once. Sequenced input: naive CD4+ T cells sorted from blood. Subset of the sample: CD45RA+ positively selected. The receptor source for this set is a man between 18 and 35 years old in good health.

This clone was recorded once. The chain is built from TRBV5-4 and TRBJ2-5, with TRBD1 identical over 9 bases. This CDR3 has 15 residues. The germline CDR1 and CDR2 sequences are SGHNT and YYREEE (reference sequence). V dropped 4 bases and J dropped 1; count of bases not matched to a gene: 5. This chain's CDR3 is CASSPGQGPQETQYF. The CDR3, as DNA: TGTGCCAGCAGCCCTGGACAGGGGCCCCAAGAGACCCAGTACTTC.

The chain combines TRBV10-3 with TRBJ2-5, with D possibly being TRBD2 (6 bases). The CDR3 totals 13 residues. Germline CDR1 and CDR2: ENHRY and SYGVKD. V dropped 10 bases and J dropped 2 bases, with 14 bases sitting between them. CDR3 DNA sequence: TGTGCCACCTCCCCCGCGGGACAAGAGACCCAGTACTTC. Translating gives CATSPAGQETQYF.

V usage is TRBV19 and J usage is TRBJ2-7, with 9 positions matching TRBD1. Unmatched junction bases numbered 9, after V lost 6 bases and J lost 0 bases. The CDR3 has 16 residues. CDR1 and CDR2 from the germline V gene are LNHDA and SQIVND (reference sequence). Written as DNA, the CDR3 is TGTGCCAGTAGAACCGGGACAGGGAGTGGCTCCTACGAGCAGTACTTC. Its protein is CASRTGTGSGSYEQYF.

This chain links TRBV7-2 with TRBJ2-5; D possibly corresponds to TRBD1 (5 bases). The germline V gene encodes CDR1 SGHTA and CDR2 FQGNSA. V shed 1 base and J shed 3 bases, with 12 bases lying between them. The CDR3 is made up of 15 amino acids. The CDR3 loop reads CASSLGPGREETQYF. CDR3 nucleotides: TGTGCCAGCAGCTTAGGTCCCGGCAGGGAAGAGACCCAGTACTTC.

This chain joins TRBV6-5 and TRBJ2-5; TRBD1 matches at 8 bases. The J call may not be correct, given that the DNA end is closer to TRBJ2-7. The germline V gene encodes CDR1 MNHEY and CDR2 SVGAGI. The CDR3 runs to 14 residues. As DNA, the CDR3 is TGTGCCAGCAGTTCCGGGACAGGCAACTACGAGCAGTACTTC. Its protein is CASSSGTGNYEQYF.

This clone was seen a single time. V usage is TRBV28 and J usage is TRBJ2-2; D possibly matches TRBD1 or TRBD2 (5 bases each). The CDR3 contains 14 residues. V was clipped by 5 bases and J by 6 bases, with 13 bases between them. Germline lookup yields CDR1 MDHEN and CDR2 SYDVKM. The CDR3 protein is CASSAWDGPGELFF. DNA for the CDR3: TGTGCCAGCAGTGCCTGGGACGGACCCGGGGAGCTGTTTTTT.

This clone appeared a single time. Other DNA sequences in this sample translate to the same CDR3. J is TRBJ2-1 and V is TRBV10-1; TRBD2 matches at 8 bases. The V gene's germline CDR1 is WNHNN and CDR2 SYGVQD (reference sequence). Germline trimming cut 0 bases from V and 3 bases from J; bases unmatched to any gene: 4. The CDR3 runs to 16 residues. CDR3 nucleotides: TGCGCCAGCAGTGAGTCCCTAGCGGGTGGCTACAATGAGCAGTTCTTC. Amino acid sequence: CASSESLAGGYNEQFF.

This clone appeared a single time. CDR3 sequence (DNA): TGCGCCAGCAGCTTTCAACAGGGGGCGAATGGCTACACCTTC. The encoded protein is CASSFQQGANGYTF. The chain has TRBV5-1 and TRBJ1-2; TRBD1 matches 9 bases. With V trimmed by 2 bases and J by 6 bases, 5 bases remained unmatched. The CDR3 covers 14 residues. Germline V gives CDR1 SGHRS, CDR2 YFSETQ.

This clone was recorded only once. The rearrangement links TRBV7-2 to TRBJ1-3; D is unresolved. The CDR3 is 15 amino acids. The germline V gene has CDR1 SGHTA and CDR2 FQGNSA. The V gene lost 3 bases and the J gene lost 0 bases, with 9 bases spanning the gap. The CDR3 region has the DNA TGTGCCAGCAGCTTGGTTTCTCTCTCTGGAAACACCATATATTTT. As protein: CASSLVSLSGNTIYF.

J is TRBJ1-5 and V is TRBV7-2, with unresolved D. Germline assignment: CDR1 SGHTA and CDR2 FQGNSA. Trimming took off 1 base at V and 0 bases at J, with 19 bases between the two ends. The CDR3 sequence is 19 residues long. The CDR3 region has the DNA TGTGCCAGCAGCTTAGGATCCCGGGCCTTCGGGTATAGCAATCAGCCCCAGCATTTT. It encodes CASSLGSRAFGYSNQPQHF.

V is TRBV11-2 and J is TRBJ1-1, with a tentative D call TRBD1 (5 bases). V was pared by 0 bases and J by 0 bases, with 20 bases between. The length of the CDR3 is 19 residues. Germline V gives CDR1 SGHAT, CDR2 FQNNGV. This chain's CDR3 is CASSLDRGPTAIMNTEAFF. The CDR3, as DNA: TGTGCCAGCAGCTTAGATCGAGGGCCGACAGCGATTATGAACACTGAAGCTTTCTTT.

The chain links TRBV5-1 to TRBJ2-1; no firm D call. CDR1 and CDR2 (germline): SGHRS, YFSETQ. The V end lost 3 bases, the J end lost 0 bases, and 16 bases lay between the germline ends. This CDR3 is built from 17 residues. The CDR3 loop is CASSSQPSGSSYNEQFF. CDR3 bases: TGCGCCAGCAGCTCGCAACCCTCCGGCAGCTCCTACAATGAGCAGTTCTTC.

CDR3 nucleotide sequence: TGTGCCTGGAGTCCAATGACTAGCGGAGTTAATGAGCAGTTCTTC. It specifies CAWSPMTSGVNEQFF. The chain employs TRBV30 and TRBJ2-1, with 9 positions matching TRBD2. Germline values: CDR1 GTSNPN, CDR2 SVGIG (reference sequence). Trimming took 2 bases from V and 7 from J; bases not matched to a gene: 9. CDR3 length: 15 amino acids. Using reference TRBV30 and TRBJ2-1 for the parts outside the CDR3, the full variable domain is SQTIHQWPATLVQPVGSPLSLECTVEGTSNPNLYWYRQAAGRGLQLLFYSVGIGQISSEVPQNLSASRPQDRQFILSSKKLLLSDSGFYLCAWSPMTSGVNEQFFGPGTRLTVL.

The chain links TRBV29-1 to TRBJ2-1; perhaps TRBD2 as D (6 bases). V gave up 7 bases and J gave up 9 bases, with 28 bases separating them. The CDR3 has 16 amino acids. Germline CDR1 SQVTM, CDR2 ANQGSEA. The CDR3 reads CSAQGPGLGSGVEQFF. CDR3 sequence (DNA): TGCAGCGCCCAAGGCCCGGGACTTGGATCGGGAGTTGAGCAGTTCTTC.

The V call is TRBV15, the J call TRBJ1-5; D is undetermined. Germline CDR1 is LNHNV and CDR2 is YYDKDF (reference sequence). V was pared by 0 bases and J by 7 bases, with 13 bases between. This CDR3 spans 15 amino acids. The DNA for the CDR3 is TGTGCCACCAGCAGAGACTTAGGGCAGATCCAGCCCCAGCATTTT. The encoded protein is CATSRDLGQIQPQHF.

This chain joins TRBV6-6 and TRBJ2-2; TRBD2 might be the D (7 bases). Per germline, CDR1 MNHNY and CDR2 SVGAGI (reference sequence). V shed 2 bases and J shed 7 bases, with 14 bases lying between them. There are 15 residues in the CDR3. CDR3 protein: CASSYVRGASGELFF. The CDR3 region has the DNA TGTGCCAGCAGTTACGTTCGGGGGGCCAGCGGGGAGCTGTTTTTT.

The chain uses TRBV5-1 and TRBJ1-6, with 7 nucleotides matching TRBD1. Per germline, CDR1 SGHRS and CDR2 YFSETQ. The CDR3 loop spans 15 amino acids. V was pared by 4 bases and J by 7 bases, with 8 bases of the junction left unmatched. The CDR3 nucleotides read TGCGCCAGCAGCCTTGAGAGGGGGCGAAATTCACCCCTCCACTTT. Amino acid sequence: CASSLERGRNSPLHF.

This clone is a singleton in its sample. Other nucleotide sequences in the sample specify the same CDR3. The chain links TRBV7-9 to TRBJ2-3; 7 bases fit TRBD1. Germline loops: CDR1 SEHNR, CDR2 FQNEAQ (reference sequence). The CDR3 runs 15 residues. V lost 3 bases and J lost 2; bases outside the gene matches: 5. The CDR3 protein is CASSLGDRDTDTQYF. The CDR3 DNA reads TGTGCCAGCAGCTTGGGTGACAGGGACACAGATACGCAGTATTTT.

With regard to this clone: The germline gene is not matched at one end of the junction; a read error may be the cause. The chain combines TRBV7-7 with TRBJ2-7, with D possibly matching TRBD2 (5 bases). The CDR3 has 13 amino acids. Germline loops: CDR1 SSHAT, CDR2 FNYEAQ (reference sequence). CDR3 amino acids: CASSLAKDYEQYF. CDR3 in DNA: TGTGCTAGCAGCTTAGCGAAGGACTACGAGCAGTACTTC.

This clone has just one count. This chain links TRBV28 with TRBJ1-6, with 8 positions matching TRBD1. This CDR3 is built from 15 residues. V was pared by 7 bases and J by 8 bases, with 10 bases of the junction left unmatched. Per the germline V gene, CDR1 is MDHEN and CDR2 is SYDVKM. CDR3 sequence reads: CASTSPQGAYSPLHF. The CDR3 region has the DNA TGTGCCAGCACCTCTCCGCAGGGGGCTTATTCACCCCTCCACTTT.

The chain employs TRBV18 and TRBJ1-3, with D unresolved. The CDR3 runs to 15 residues. V was trimmed by 0 bases and J by 3 bases, leaving 9 bases between them. CDR1 is KGHSH and CDR2 is LQKENI in the germline V gene. CDR3 DNA: TGTGCCAGCTCACCACCGGAAGGGAATGGAAACACCATATATTTT. Translating gives CASSPPEGNGNTIYF.

A remark on this clone: The sample contains more than one DNA sequence encoding this CDR3. The rearrangement uses TRBV10-1 and TRBJ2-2; 7 bases are a match to TRBD1. The CDR3 has 14 residues. V gave up 4 bases and J gave up 1 base; unmatched junction bases: 0. The V gene's germline CDR1 is WNHNN and CDR2 SYGVQD (reference sequence). CDR3 DNA sequence: TGCGCCAGCAGTGGGGACAGGAACACCGGGGAGCTGTTTTTT. Translated: CASSGDRNTGELFF.

Concerning this clone: This sample also contains other DNA sequences that code for the same CDR3. This chain connects TRBV20-1 to TRBJ1-1, with 7 bases that match TRBD1. In germline, CDR1 is DFQATT, CDR2 SNEGSKA (reference sequence). The CDR3 extends over 11 amino acids. Written as DNA, the CDR3 is TGCAGGAGACAGGGGAACACTGAAGCTTTCTTT. It encodes CRRQGNTEAFF.

About this clone itself: Other DNA sequences in the sample encode the same CDR3. CDR3: CASSLYGAGNTIYF. In DNA, the CDR3 is TGTGCCAGCAGCTTATATGGGGCTGGAAACACCATATATTTT. J is TRBJ1-3 and V is TRBV7-2; D unresolved. Per germline, CDR1 SGHTA and CDR2 FQGNSA. The length of the CDR3 is 14 residues. Trimming removed 2 bases from V and 2 bases from J, with 7 bases in between. Combining the CDR3 with reference TRBV7-2 and TRBJ1-3 gives the whole variable domain GAGVSQSPSNKVTEKGKDVELRCDPISGHTALYWYRQSLGQGLEFLIYFQGNSAPDKSGLPSDRFSAERTGGSVSTLTIQRTQQEDSAVYLCASSLYGAGNTIYFGEGSWLTVV.

Details on this clone: Other DNA sequences within the sample encode an identical CDR3. This chain uses TRBV9 with TRBJ1-2; D call uncertain. The CDR3 is 14 amino acids. Trimming removed 0 bases at V and 4 bases at J, with 10 bases between. CDR1 and CDR2 (germline): SGDLS, YYNGEE. In nucleotides, the CDR3 is TGTGCCAGCAGCGTAGGGGGTCAGAGCTATGGCTACACCTTC. Its protein is CASSVGGQSYGYTF.

Turning to this clone: This same CDR3 is encoded by further DNA sequences in the sample. V is TRBV2 and J is TRBJ2-7; a weak D match, TRBD2 (7 bases). Per the germline V gene, CDR1 is SNHLY and CDR2 is FYNNEI. The CDR3 extends over 13 amino acids. The V end was cut by 0 bases, the J end by 9 bases, with 12 bases between. The CDR3 protein is CASSEALRGAQYF. The CDR3, as DNA: TGTGCCAGCAGTGAAGCGCTTCGGGGGGCGCAGTACTTC.

This clone was found once. The J gene is TRBJ1-3, the V gene TRBV6-5, with 8 bases matching TRBD1. The trim removed 10 bases at V and 0 bases at J, leaving 8 bases unmatched. Germline assignment: CDR1 MNHEY and CDR2 SVGAGI. The CDR3 is made up of 15 amino acids. CDR3 nucleotide sequence: TGTGCCACCAGACGGGACAGGAGCTCTGGAAACACCATATATTTT. Protein: CATRRDRSSGNTIYF.